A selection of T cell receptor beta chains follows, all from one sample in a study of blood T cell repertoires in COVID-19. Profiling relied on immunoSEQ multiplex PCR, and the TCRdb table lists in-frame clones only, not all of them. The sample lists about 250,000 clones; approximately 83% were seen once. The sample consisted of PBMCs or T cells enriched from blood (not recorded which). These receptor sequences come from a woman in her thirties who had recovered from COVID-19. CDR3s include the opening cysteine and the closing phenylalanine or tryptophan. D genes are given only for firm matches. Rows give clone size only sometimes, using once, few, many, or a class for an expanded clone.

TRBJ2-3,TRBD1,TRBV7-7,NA,TGTGCCAGCAGCTATTCAAGGGACAGGCCCACTGTAGGCGCAGATACGCAGTATTTT,CASSYSRDRPTVGADTQYF
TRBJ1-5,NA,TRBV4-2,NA,TGTGCCAGCAGCCATATCGGGAGCCAGAGCAATCAGCCCCAGCATTTT,CASSHIGSQSNQPQHF
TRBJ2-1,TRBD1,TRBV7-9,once,TGTGCCAGCAGCTTCGGACAGGACCTATACAATGAGCAGTTCTTC,CASSFGQDLYNEQFF
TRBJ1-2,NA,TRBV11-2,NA,TGTGCCAGCAGCTTAAACAGGGAATCTAGGTATGGCTACACCTTC,CASSLNRESRYGYTF
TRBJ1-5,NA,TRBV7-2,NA,TGTGCCAGCAGCTTAGTTGGACAGAGCAATCAGCCCCAGCATTTT,CASSLVGQSNQPQHF
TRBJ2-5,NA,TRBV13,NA,TGTGCCAGCAGCCTGCGACCGGAGGAGACCCAGTACTTC,CASSLRPEETQYF
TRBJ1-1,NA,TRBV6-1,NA,TGTGCCAGCAGTGAGGACGGAGGTAGAGGAGCTTTCTTT,CASSEDGGRGAFF
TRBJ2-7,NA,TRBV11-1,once,TGTGCCAGCAGCCCAGGCGACAGACGTTACGAGCAGTACTTC,CASSPGDRRYEQYF
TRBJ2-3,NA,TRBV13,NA,TGTGCCAGCAGCATCCTGACTAGTTCAGATACGCAGTATTTT,CASSILTSSDTQYF
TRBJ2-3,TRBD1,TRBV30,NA,TGTGCCTGGAGCCCCGGGACAGTTAGCACAGATACGCAGTATTTT,CAWSPGTVSTDTQYF
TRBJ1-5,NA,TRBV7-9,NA,TGTGCCAGCAGCCCGGGGGGGGTTAATCAGCCCCAGCATTTT,CASSPGGVNQPQHF
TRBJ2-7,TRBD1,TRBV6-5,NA,TGTGCCAGCAGTCTCCGGACAGGGGGGTACGAGCAGTACTTC,CASSLRTGGYEQYF
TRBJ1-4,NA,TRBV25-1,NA,TGTGCCAGCAGTGAATTTGTCAGGGAAAGGACTAATGAAAAACTGTTTTTT,CASSEFVRERTNEKLFF
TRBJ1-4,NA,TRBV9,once,TGTGCCAGCAGCGTAGCCTCCTTTGCGGGTGAAAAACTGTTTTTT,CASSVASFAGEKLFF
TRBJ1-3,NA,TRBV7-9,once,TGTGCCAGCAGCCTCCGGGGTGAAGCAACCTCTGGAAACACCATATATTTT,CASSLRGEATSGNTIYF
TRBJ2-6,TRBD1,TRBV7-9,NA,TGTGCCAAACAGGGGTATTCTGGGGCCAACGTCCTGACTTTC,CAKQGYSGANVLTF
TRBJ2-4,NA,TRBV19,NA,TGTGCCAGTAACGACAGGTCCAAAAACATTCAGTACTTC,CASNDRSKNIQYF
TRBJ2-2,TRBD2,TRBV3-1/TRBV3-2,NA,TGTGCCAGCAGCCAAGTGGGCGGGGGCACCGGGGAGCTGTTTTTT,CASSQVGGGTGELFF
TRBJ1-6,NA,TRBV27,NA,TGTGCCAGCAGGGAAATTGGGCATAATTCACCCCTCCACTTT,CASREIGHNSPLHF
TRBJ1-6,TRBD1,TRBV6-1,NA,TGTGCCAGCAGTGTTGGGACAGGGGCCGAAGTTATCTCACCCCTCCACTTT,CASSVGTGAEVISPLHF
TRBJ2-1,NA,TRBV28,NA,TGTGCCAGCAGTTCAGGGGACTCCTACAATGAGCAGTTCTTC,CASSSGDSYNEQFF
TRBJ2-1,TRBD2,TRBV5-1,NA,TGCGCCAGCAGCTTTCTAGCGGGGGGTATCAATGAGCAGTTCTTC,CASSFLAGGINEQFF
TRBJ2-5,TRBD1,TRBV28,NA,TGTGCCAGCAGTTCAGACTACGGGACAGGGGCTCAGGAGACCCAGTACTTC,CASSSDYGTGAQETQYF
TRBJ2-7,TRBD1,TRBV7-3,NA,TGTGCCAGCAGCAAGGACAGGGGGCCCTACGAGCAGTACTTC,CASSKDRGPYEQYF
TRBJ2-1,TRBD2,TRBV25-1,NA,TGTGCCAGCTCGGGGGAACTTGGACTAGCGACTAATGAGCAGTTCTTC,CASSGELGLATNEQFF
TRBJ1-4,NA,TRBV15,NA,TGTGCCACCAGCAGAGTTTTGGGCGCCGGTAATGAAAAACTGTTTTTT,CATSRVLGAGNEKLFF
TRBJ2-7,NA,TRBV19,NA,TGTGCCAGTAGGGGATTGGGGCTCGACGAGCAGTACTTC,CASRGLGLDEQYF
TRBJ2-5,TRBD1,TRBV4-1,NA,TGCGCCAGCAGCCAAGACCGGACAGGGGGAGAGACCCAGTACTTC,CASSQDRTGGETQYF
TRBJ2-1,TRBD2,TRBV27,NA,TGTGCCAGCAGTCTTGGGACTAGCGGGAGTGGTGAGCAGTTCTTC,CASSLGTSGSGEQFF
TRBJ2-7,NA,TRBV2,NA,TGTGCCAGCAGGGCAGGGGCAGACCCTTCCTACGAGCAGTACTTC,CASRAGADPSYEQYF
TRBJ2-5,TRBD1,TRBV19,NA,TGTGCCAGTAAGCCGGGACAGCGAGAGACCCAGTACTTC,CASKPGQRETQYF
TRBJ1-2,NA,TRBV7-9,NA,TGTGCCAGCAGCTTAGGACAAATCTATGGCTACACCTTC,CASSLGQIYGYTF
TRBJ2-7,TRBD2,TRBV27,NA,TGTGCCAGCAGTTCCCTTATATCGGGAGGACTCTACGAGCAGTACTTC,CASSSLISGGLYEQYF
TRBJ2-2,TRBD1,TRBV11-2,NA,TGTGCCAGCAGCTCCCGGGACAGGGCGGGGGCCGGGGAGCTGTTTTTT,CASSSRDRAGAGELFF
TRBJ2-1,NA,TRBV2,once,TGTGCCAGATCCGGGACAAATTACAATGAGCAGTTCTTC,CARSGTNYNEQFF
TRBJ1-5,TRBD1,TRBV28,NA,TGTGCCAGCAGTTCGGGACAGCTGGTGGAGGGCAATCAGCCCCAGCATTTT,CASSSGQLVEGNQPQHF
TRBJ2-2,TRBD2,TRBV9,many,TGTGCCAGCAGCGTAGCAGCTAGCGGGCAATATCCACCCGGGGAGCTGTTTTTT,CASSVAASGQYPPGELFF
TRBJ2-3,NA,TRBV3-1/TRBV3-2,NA,TGTGCCAGCAGCCAAGATGTGGGGGCCATGTATACGCAGTATTTT,CASSQDVGAMYTQYF
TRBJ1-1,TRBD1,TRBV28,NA,TGTGCCACCAGGGGGGGGGTTTTCGCTGAAGCTTTCTTT,CATRGGVFAEAFF
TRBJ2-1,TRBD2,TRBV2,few,TGTGCCAGCAGGCCTAGCGGGAGGACCTACAATGAGCAGTTCTTC,CASRPSGRTYNEQFF
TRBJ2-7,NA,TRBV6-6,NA,TGTGCCAGCAGTTACGAAAGGGGGAACTACGAGCAGTACTTC,CASSYERGNYEQYF
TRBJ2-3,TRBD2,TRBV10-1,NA,TGCGCCAGCAGTGAAGAGCGGGGGATCACAGATACGCAGTATTTT,CASSEERGITDTQYF
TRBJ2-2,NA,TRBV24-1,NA,TGTGCCACCAGTGTCCGAGGGGACAAGAACACCGGGGAGCTGTTTTTT,CATSVRGDKNTGELFF
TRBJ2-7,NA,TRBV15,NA,TGTGCCACCAGCCAGGTCGGGGGCGAGCAGTACTTC,CATSQVGGEQYF